This T cell receptor beta chain was found in a study of human T cells and chemical hapten exposure. Turning to the study itself: During the approximately 24-week study period, patients had diphenylcyclopropenone applied to the scalp every week. Once 0.01% DPC had been applied to the upper back by patch test, readings were taken at 6 days.

V lost 2 bases and J lost 14; bases outside the gene matches: 3. Germline V gene sequence: CDR1 SNHLY, CDR2 FYNNEI. The CDR3 contains 12 residues. General study results and limits: Expanded TCRs made up significantly more big CDR3 similarity clusters than controls did.

This sample's time point: patch test 1, 2 weeks after DPC sensitization. Treatment: therapeutic diphenylcyclopropenone sensitization with weekly scalp DPC. This clonotype was detected ten times or more. Its antigen is undetermined. TCRdb processed the RACE reads anew with MiXCR; each CDR3 protein has one entry. The table lists 40,000 to 60,000 distinct CDR3 sequences, 9.3% of them singletons. The chain combines TRBV2 with TRBJ1-6, with 7 nucleotides matching TRBD1. Sequenced material: whole blood, taken in connection with sensitization to the hapten diphenylcyclopropenone (DPC). The receptor was derived from a woman between 50 and 59 years old with alopecia areata. Some clones in this sample may be carry-over from other donors' samples. In nucleotides, the CDR3 is TGTGCCAGCAGTGAACTCAGGGGGACCCTCCACTTT. This translates into CASSELRGTLHF. The variable domain in full, completed from reference TRBV2 and TRBJ1-6, reads EPEVTQTPSHQVTQMGQEVILRCVPISNHLYFYWYRQILGQKVEFLVSFYNNEISEKSEIFDDQFSVERPDGSNFTLKIRSTKLEDSAMYFCASSELRGTLHFGNGTRLTVT.